Following are 4 T cell receptor beta chains from one sample sequenced in a study of blood T cell repertoires in COVID-19. The protocol was immunoSEQ multiplex PCR, while the TCRdb copy is restricted to in-frame clones and leaves out a portion. Of 75,000 to 85,000 clones listed, about 88% are singletons. Input material: peripheral blood. These receptors all stem from a human donor in a cohort sampled during active COVID-19.

V usage is TRBV2 and J usage is TRBJ2-5; 7 nucleotides match TRBD1. The CDR3 spans 14 residues. With 4 bases clipped from V and 7 bases from J, the junction kept 9 bases outside the gene matches. Germline CDR1 reads SNHLY; CDR2 reads FYNNEI. Here the CDR3 DNA reads TGTGCCAGCAGTGTGGACAGGATCGAGGGGACCCAGTACTTC. Amino acids: CASSVDRIEGTQYF. The complete variable domain, with remaining parts taken from reference TRBV2 and TRBJ2-5, reads EPEVTQTPSHQVTQMGQEVILRCVPISNHLYFYWYRQILGQKVEFLVSFYNNEISEKSEIFDDQFSVERPDGSNFTLKIRSTKLEDSAMYFCASSVDRIEGTQYFGPGTRLLVL.

The rearrangement links TRBV11-3 to TRBJ2-1, with 7 bases that match TRBD2. The V gene end was trimmed by 0 bases and the J gene end by 4 bases; junction bases not matched to a gene: 3. The CDR3 contains 15 residues. The germline gives CDR1 SGHNT, CDR2 YENEEA. The CDR3 region is CASSLEGGSYNEQFF. The CDR3 DNA reads as TGTGCCAGCAGCTTAGAAGGCGGGAGTTACAATGAGCAGTTCTTC. Filled out from reference TRBV11-3 and TRBJ2-1, the complete variable domain reads EAGVVQSPRYKIIEKKQPVAFWCNPISGHNTLYWYLQNLGQGPELLIRYENEEAVDDSQLPKDRFSAERLKGVDSTLKIQPAELGDSAVYLCASSLEGGSYNEQFFGPGTRLTVL.

This chain uses TRBV6-6 with TRBJ1-1; no reliable D call. The V gene lost 0 bases and the J gene lost 6 bases, with 11 bases spanning the gap. This CDR3 contains 14 residues. Looked up from germline, CDR1 is MNHNY and CDR2 is SVGAGI (reference sequence). The CDR3 is CASSYSPGSSEAFF. DNA for the CDR3: TGTGCCAGCAGTTACTCGCCGGGTAGTTCTGAAGCTTTCTTT.

The rearrangement joins TRBV9 to TRBJ2-3; tentatively, D is TRBD2 (6 bases). Trimming removed 4 bases at V and 0 bases at J, with 15 bases between. The CDR3 totals 16 residues. Germline lookup yields CDR1 SGDLS and CDR2 YYNGEE. CDR3 sequence reads: CASSPTGDSSTDTQYF. Written as DNA, the CDR3 is TGTGCCAGCAGCCCCACGGGAGACAGTAGCACAGATACGCAGTATTTT.